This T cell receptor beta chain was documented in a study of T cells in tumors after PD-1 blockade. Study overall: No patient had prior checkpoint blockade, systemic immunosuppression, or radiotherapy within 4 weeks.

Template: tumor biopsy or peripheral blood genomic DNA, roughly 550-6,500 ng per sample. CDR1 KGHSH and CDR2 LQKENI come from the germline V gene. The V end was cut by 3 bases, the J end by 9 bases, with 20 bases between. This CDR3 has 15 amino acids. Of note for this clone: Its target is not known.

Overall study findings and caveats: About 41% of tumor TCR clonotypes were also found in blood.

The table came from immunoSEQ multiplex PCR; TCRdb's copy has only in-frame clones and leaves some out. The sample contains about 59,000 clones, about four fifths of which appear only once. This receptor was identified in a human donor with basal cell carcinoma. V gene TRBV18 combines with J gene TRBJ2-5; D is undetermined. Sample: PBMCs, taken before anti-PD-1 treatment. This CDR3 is CASSPAARNLGPQYF. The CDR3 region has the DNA TGTGCCAGCTCACCGGCCGCACGGAACCTCGGGCCCCAGTACTTC.